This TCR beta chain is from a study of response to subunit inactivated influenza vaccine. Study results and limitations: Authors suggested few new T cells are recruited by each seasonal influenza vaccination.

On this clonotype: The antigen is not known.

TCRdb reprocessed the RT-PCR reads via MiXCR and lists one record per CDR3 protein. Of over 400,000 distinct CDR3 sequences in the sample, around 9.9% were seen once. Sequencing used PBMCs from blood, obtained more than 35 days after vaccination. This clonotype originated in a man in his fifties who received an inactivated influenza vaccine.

The CDR3, as DNA: TGTGCCAGCAGCCAACGGAGGGACTACGTGGGCGAGCAGTACTTC. This translates into CASSQRRDYVGEQYF. The chain links TRBV5-5 to TRBJ2-7; 7 nucleotides align to TRBD2. This CDR3 is 15 amino acids long. CDR1 and CDR2 (germline): SGHKS, YYEKEE (reference sequence). V was pared by 4 bases and J by 6 bases, with 13 bases of the junction left unmatched.